These 13 T cell receptor beta chains originate from one sample sequenced in a study of blood T cells in healthy people across ages (dated by TCRdb to the mid-2010s). The receptor library was made with 5' RACE. Sequencing was carried out with an Illumina HiSeq 2500. The second PCR ran for about 6 to 12 cycles and used a J-beta primer mix along with a sample-barcoded 5' primer. TCRdb cleaned the public reads at Q25 with fastp, built clones with MiXCR and kept in-frame beta chains. Each CDR3 protein gets just one entry, which takes the most common genes and DNA from the rows behind it. Present in this sample are around 710,000 distinct CDR3 sequences, about 40% of which were seen just once. Clones ranked in the top ten supply less than 25% of the sample. Sequencing was performed on blood. The receptors come from a woman between 55 and 75 years old in good health.

This clonotype was counted a few times. The genes are TRBV19 and TRBJ2-1; no clear D. This CDR3 comprises 14 residues. Trimming removed 1 base from V and 6 bases from J, with 10 bases in between. Germline V gene lookup returns CDR1 LNHDA and CDR2 SQIVND (reference sequence). The CDR3 loop is CASSIGPVSNEQFF. The CDR3 nucleotides read TGTGCCAGTAGTATAGGGCCAGTTTCCAATGAGCAGTTCTTC.

This clonotype showed up just a few times. The V call is TRBV6-5, the J call TRBJ2-5; D may match TRBD1 or TRBD2 (5 bases each). Trimming removed 2 bases at V and 5 bases at J, with 15 bases between. Germline assignment: CDR1 MNHEY and CDR2 SVGAGI. This CDR3 region has 15 residues. CDR3 coding DNA: TGTGCCAGCAGTTACCGGGACGTGCCAGGGGAGACCCAGTACTTC. This translates into CASSYRDVPGETQYF.

The rearrangement uses TRBV12-3 or TRBV12-4 and TRBJ2-1, with 7 bases matching TRBD2. The V segment lost 5 bases and the J segment 8 bases; nucleotides outside the gene matches: 3. CDR3 length equals 12 residues. Here the CDR3 reads CASSRLADEQFF. The CDR3 DNA is TGTGCCAGCAGTCGACTAGCAGATGAGCAGTTCTTC.

A word on this clonotype: A much more abundant neighbour one base away suggests this may be a read error. This chain links TRBV29-1 with TRBJ2-5; D is perhaps TRBD1 (6 bases). The CDR3 has 14 residues. V lost 5 bases, J lost 4 bases, and 17 bases lay in between. Germline assignment: CDR1 SQVTM and CDR2 ANQGSEA. DNA of the CDR3: TGCAGCGTTTTCCCTCCCAGGGGCCGAGAGACCCAGTACTTC. Translated, it gives CSVFPPRGRETQYF.

This clonotype was counted between two and nine times. The chain uses TRBV7-9 and TRBJ2-5; a possible D gene is TRBD1 (5 bases). The J call is in doubt because the DNA end fits TRBJ2-7 better. The germline gives CDR1 SEHNR, CDR2 FQNEAQ (reference sequence). This CDR3 spans 13 amino acids. The CDR3 reads CASSAPGMGEQYF. The CDR3 nucleotides read TGTGCCAGCAGCGCCCCAGGGATGGGCGAGCAGTACTTC.

This clonotype was recorded a few times. V is TRBV7-8 and J is TRBJ1-1, with D uncertain. Trimming stripped 7 bases from V and 0 bases from J, with 12 bases between. Germline V gives CDR1 SGHVS, CDR2 FQNEAQ. The CDR3 is made up of 14 amino acids. The CDR3 is CASTREGMNTEAFF. The CDR3 bases are TGTGCCAGCACCCGGGAGGGTATGAACACTGAAGCTTTCTTT.

This clonotype was detected once. The chain is built from TRBV4-1 and TRBJ2-7, with unresolved D. Germline V CDR1 and CDR2: MGHRA, YSYEKL. CDR3 length equals 12 residues. Trimming pared 2 bases from V and 4 bases from J, leaving 6 bases between. In nucleotides, the CDR3 is TGCGCCAGCAGCCAAAGAGAGTACGAGCAGTACTTC. The encoded protein is CASSQREYEQYF.

The sample holds a few counts of this clonotype. This sequence joins TRBV28 and TRBJ1-5; no definite D call. Germline CDR1 MDHEN, CDR2 SYDVKM. The CDR3 contains 14 residues. V lost 6 bases, J lost 3 bases, and 12 bases lay in between. CDR3 sequence: CASRPRQNNQPQHF. CDR3 coding DNA: TGTGCCAGCAGGCCCAGGCAGAACAATCAGCCCCAGCATTTT.

The table lists this clonotype with a few counts. CDR3 amino acids: CSVDGGRAPYEQYF. The CDR3 bases are TGCAGCGTTGATGGCGGGAGGGCTCCCTACGAGCAGTACTTC. The chain carries TRBV29-1 and TRBJ2-7; 9 bases agree with TRBD2. CDR1 and CDR2 (germline): SQVTM, ANQGSEA. The CDR3 is made up of 14 amino acids. Unmatched junction bases numbered 5, after V lost 3 bases and J lost 2 bases.

This clonotype was detected only a few times. The V gene is TRBV9, the J gene TRBJ2-7; a weak D match, TRBD1 (6 bases). Trimming took off 4 bases at V and 3 bases at J, with 14 bases between the two ends. This CDR3 has 14 residues. Germline V gives CDR1 SGDLS, CDR2 YYNGEE. This chain's CDR3 is CASSPRWTVYEQYF. CDR3 nucleotides: TGTGCCAGCAGCCCCAGGTGGACAGTCTACGAGCAGTACTTC. Full variable domain (outside the CDR3, taken from reference TRBV9 and TRBJ2-7): DSGVTQTPKHLITATGQRVTLRCSPRSGDLSVYWYQQSLDQGLQFLIQYYNGEERAKGNILERFSAQQFPDLHSELNLSSLELGDSALYFCASSPRWTVYEQYFGPGTRLTVT.

The genes are TRBV3-1 and TRBJ2-2; D not resolved. Deletions cut 1 base from V and 7 bases from J, with 7 bases between. Germline V lookup: CDR1 LGHDT, CDR2 YNNKEL (reference sequence). CDR3 size: 13 residues. The CDR3 DNA reads TGTGCCAGCAGCCAAGTAGGAATCGGGGAGCTGTTTTTT. Its protein is CASSQVGIGELFF.

In its sample, this clonotype was seen a few times. One base away lies a much larger clone, so this may be a sequencing read error. J is TRBJ2-4 and V is TRBV7-2; tentatively, D is TRBD1 or TRBD2 (6 bases each). The J call is in doubt because the DNA end fits TRBJ2-7 better. Germline CDR1 SGHTA, CDR2 FQGNSA. CDR3 length: 13 amino acids. CDR3 coding DNA: TGTGCCAGCAGCGTAGGGGGGTACTACGAGCAGTACTTC. It translates to CASSVGGYYEQYF.

V and J are TRBV6-4 and TRBJ2-7; 10 positions agree with TRBD2. Germline loops: CDR1 MRHNA, CDR2 SNTAGT. The V gene end was trimmed by 7 bases and the J gene end by 2 bases; junction bases not matched to a gene: 5. The CDR3 totals 14 residues. CDR3 residues: CASIRTSGPYEQYF. Here the CDR3 DNA reads TGTGCCAGCATCAGGACTAGCGGACCCTACGAGCAGTACTTC.